This TCR beta chain was documented in a study of regulatory and conventional T cells in RAG deficiency. Germline values: CDR1 KGHSH, CDR2 LQKENI. The V and J ends lost 0 bases and 6 bases, in that order; junction bases with no gene match: 8. The CDR3 runs 16 residues. Profiled with immunoSEQ multiplex PCR; TCRdb holds only in-frame clones, not every one. The sample holds 34,000 or so clones, approximately 91% seen once. These data were also reused for a study on regulatory T cells. That investigation notes: The PCR used 52 TRBV and 13 TRBJ primers.

The TCR originated in a human donor in good health. The sample consisted of CD8+ T cells sorted from blood. The rearrangement joins TRBV18 to TRBJ1-2, with 9 positions matching TRBD1. This CDR3 is CASSPPAGTGIDGYTF. For the CDR3, the DNA is TGTGCCAGCTCACCACCTGCCGGGACAGGGATCGATGGCTACACCTTC. Looking up the rest from reference TRBV18 and TRBJ1-2 gives the full variable domain: NAGVMQNPRHLVRRRGQEARLRCSPMKGHSHVYWYRQLPEEGLKFMVYLQKENIIDESGMPKERFSAEFPKEGPSILRIQQVVRGDSAAYFCASSPPAGTGIDGYTFGSGTRLTVV.